Listed below are T cell receptor beta chains from one sample, sequenced in a study of blood T cells in healthy people across ages. TCRdb called the 5' RACE reads again in MiXCR, with one record for every CDR3 protein. The table shows about 800,000 distinct CDR3 sequences, with around 25% occurring only once. These data were also filed under a second study, of T cells of mothers and their children.

The sequenced sample consisted of blood. These receptors originate from a boy aged 10-17 years in good health. CDR3s leave out the opening cysteine and the closing phenylalanine or tryptophan. Only some rows state a clone size, as once, few, many or a class for expanded clones.

clone size	V gene	CDR3 protein
.	TRBV29-1	SVDRLFNQPQH
.	TRBV6-1	ASCRRGGIETQY
.	TRBV20-1	SARPGATNIQY
.	TRBV7-2	ASSLLARQVSGNTIY
many	TRBV4-3	ASSPHTAGSYNEQF
few	TRBV3-1	ASSQVVAGVGETQY
few	TRBV4-3	ASSQYTGGGEKLF
.	TRBV16	ASSQSLSTYEQY
.	TRBV3-1	ASSQVAGVDEQY
.	TRBV7-8	ASSPPGAGSYEQY
few	TRBV29-1	SVEDQYTDTQY
.	TRBV6-5	ASLGQNEQF
many	TRBV28	ASSFGVGTYTDTQY
.	TRBV29-1	SVEHGLVGSADTQY
.	TRBV7-6	ASSSGTPLGGEQS
few	TRBV7-3	ASSLPDRQGATNEKLF
.	TRBV12-3/TRBV12-4	ASSSQRGANNEQF
few	TRBV20-1	SARDLRGGDPEAF
few	TRBV7-8	ASSLDDDVGGDTQY
.	TRBV6-2/TRBV6-3	AGSFSNEQL
.	TRBV6-1	ASSLIPGQGSGVGQPQH
.	TRBV6-1	ASRTSGGSGGELF